This T cell receptor beta chain was found in a study of cytotoxic CD8 clonotypes in ibrutinib-treated CLL. Findings and caveats of the study: At the start, clonality exceeded age-matched healthy donors and followed circulating CD8+ T-cell counts.

The junction had 10 bases not matched to a gene; V was cut back by 2 bases and J by 1 base. The germline gives CDR1 KGHSH, CDR2 LQKENI. The CDR3 length is 17 residues. As concerns this clone: Antigen specificity is unknown.

Data came from immunoSEQ multiplex PCR; TCRdb stores just in-frame clones and leaves some out. Of some 20,000 clones in the sample, approximately 84% were seen once. The sample here was PBMCs, taken before ibrutinib treatment. The chain carries TRBV18 and TRBJ1-1; 7 bases match TRBD1. The receptor was isolated from a human donor with chronic lymphocytic leukemia. The CDR3 reads CASSPLAPGGPNTEAFF. CDR3 DNA: TGTGCCAGCTCACCATTGGCTCCAGGGGGACCGAACACTGAAGCTTTCTTT.